This T cell receptor beta chain stems from a study of technical replicates of blood from a handful of donors. Germline V gives CDR1 MNHGY, CDR2 SVAAGI. The CDR3 spans 15 residues. With 6 bases removed from V and 0 bases from J, the gap between germline ends came to 12 bases. Sequenced by immunoSEQ multiplex PCR; TCRdb stores in-frame clones only, minus some. The table includes more than 90,000 clones, about 95% detected once. The sequenced sample consisted of T cells isolated from PBMCs. The chain has TRBV6-9 and TRBJ2-1, with D tentatively TRBD2 (6 bases). This clonotype was sampled from a human donor in good health. The CDR3 is CASRDGTFSYNEQFF. Here the CDR3 DNA reads TGTGCCAGCAGGGACGGGACTTTCTCCTACAATGAGCAGTTCTTC.